What follows is one T cell receptor (beta chain) and its context. The antigen is not known. These data come from a study of response to subunit inactivated influenza vaccine. Study results and limitations: It was the authors' suggestion that each seasonal influenza vaccination recruits few new T cells.

TCRdb re-analysed the RT-PCR reads in MiXCR, keeping a single row per CDR3 protein. The repertoire holds about 520,000 distinct CDR3 sequences, with less than 7.5% as singletons. The V and J ends lost 2 bases and 5 bases, in that order; junction bases with no gene match: 5. Germline V gene sequence: CDR1 DFQATT, CDR2 SNEGSKA (reference sequence). This CDR3 is built from 13 residues. The clonotype comes from a man aged 50-75 years who received an inactivated influenza vaccine. Source: PBMCs from blood, taken less than 30 months after vaccination. The chain carries TRBV20-1 and TRBJ1-2, with 7 bases lining up with TRBD1. CDR3 bases: TGCAGTGCTAGACCACAGGGGCAGTATGGCTACACCTTC. As protein: CSARPQGQYGYTF.